This T cell receptor (beta chain) was recovered during a study of blood T cell repertoires in COVID-19. Study summary: Acute-phase and convalescent COVID-19 samples originated in the United States, Italy and Spain. PBMCs, B-cell-depleted T cells, or T cells provided the cDNA or gDNA that made up the material.

Germline V gene lookup returns CDR1 LGHNA and CDR2 YSLEER. The CDR3 runs to 18 residues. V was pared by 4 bases and J by 5 bases, with 24 bases between. Authors' data handling: Amplification of reference gene primers was used by the study to estimate nucleated cell counts. Sequencing used immunoSEQ multiplex PCR; TCRdb keeps in-frame clones, though not all of them. From that table come the V and J calls and clone size; the DNA was used to work out D and trimming. The table shows around 16,000 clones, with about 81% occurring only once. The specimen sequenced was peripheral blood. The chain recombines TRBV4-3 with TRBJ2-1, with D possibly TRBD2 on 6 matching bases. This TCR derives from a man at least 80 years old with active or convalescent COVID-19. The DNA of the CDR3 is TGCGCCAGCAGCCTGGGTCGGGTTGTGCGGGGCAGTAACAATGAGCAGTTCTTC. Translated: CASSLGRVVRGSNNEQFF.